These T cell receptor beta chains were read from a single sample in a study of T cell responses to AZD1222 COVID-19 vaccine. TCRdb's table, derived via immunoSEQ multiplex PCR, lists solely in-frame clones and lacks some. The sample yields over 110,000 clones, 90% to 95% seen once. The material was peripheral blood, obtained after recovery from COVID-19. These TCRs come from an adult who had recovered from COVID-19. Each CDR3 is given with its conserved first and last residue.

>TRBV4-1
CASSSLGDLQGLVDYGYTF
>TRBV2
CASSEAPGVPNTGELFF
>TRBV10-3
CAISPGQGREKLFF
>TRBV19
CASSEQGRSGANVLTF
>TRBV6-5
CASSYVRRGYEQFF
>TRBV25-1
CASSEFTGGSSDTQYF
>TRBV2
CASSLDRNSGYTF
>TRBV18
CASSPGRQSYEQYF
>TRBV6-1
CASSEISGLAGAADTQYF
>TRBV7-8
CASTKTGASNQPQHF
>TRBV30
CAWNSGTGSYEQYF
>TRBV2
CASSFASGRPGRQFF
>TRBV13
CASSVRDRAYYGYTF
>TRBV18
CASSPDSYSNQPQHF
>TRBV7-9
CASSPGLGGMNTEAFF
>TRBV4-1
CASSQETGSNTGELFF
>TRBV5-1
CASSVSGMNTEAFF
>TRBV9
CASSVGREYEQYF
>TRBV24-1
CATSPTGGSQETQYF
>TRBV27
CASSLSGQNYNEQFF